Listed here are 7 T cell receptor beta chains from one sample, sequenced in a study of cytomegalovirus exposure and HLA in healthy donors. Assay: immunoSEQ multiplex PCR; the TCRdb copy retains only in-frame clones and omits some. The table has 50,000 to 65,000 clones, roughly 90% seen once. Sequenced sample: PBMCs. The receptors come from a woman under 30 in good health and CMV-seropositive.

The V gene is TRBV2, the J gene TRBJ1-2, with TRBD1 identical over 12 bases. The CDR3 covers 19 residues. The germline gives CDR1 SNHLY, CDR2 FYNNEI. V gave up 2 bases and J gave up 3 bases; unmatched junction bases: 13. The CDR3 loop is CASSERRGTGGAGDYGYTF. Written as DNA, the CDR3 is TGTGCCAGCAGTGAACGTAGGGGGACAGGGGGCGCCGGAGACTATGGCTACACCTTC. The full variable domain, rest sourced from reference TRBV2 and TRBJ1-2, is EPEVTQTPSHQVTQMGQEVILRCVPISNHLYFYWYRQILGQKVEFLVSFYNNEISEKSEIFDDQFSVERPDGSNFTLKIRSTKLEDSAMYFCASSERRGTGGAGDYGYTFGSGTRLTVV.

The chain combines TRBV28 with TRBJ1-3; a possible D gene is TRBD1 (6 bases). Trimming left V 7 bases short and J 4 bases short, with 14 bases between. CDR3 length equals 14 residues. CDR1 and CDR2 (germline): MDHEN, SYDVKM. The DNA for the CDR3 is TGTGCCAGCATTGATTTTGGACAGGGAAACACCATATATTTT. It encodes CASIDFGQGNTIYF.

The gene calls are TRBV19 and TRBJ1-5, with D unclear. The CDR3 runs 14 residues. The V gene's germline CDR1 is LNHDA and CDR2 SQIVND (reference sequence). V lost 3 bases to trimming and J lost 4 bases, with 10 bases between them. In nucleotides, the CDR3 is TGTGCCAGTAGTATTGCCCAGGCAAATCAGCCCCAGCATTTT. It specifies CASSIAQANQPQHF. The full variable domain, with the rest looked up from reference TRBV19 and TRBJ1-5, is DGGITQSPKYLFRKEGQNVTLSCEQNLNHDAMYWYRQDPGQGLRLIYYSQIVNDFQKGDIAEGYSVSREKKESFPLTVTSAQKNPTAFYLCASSIAQANQPQHFGDGTRLSIL.

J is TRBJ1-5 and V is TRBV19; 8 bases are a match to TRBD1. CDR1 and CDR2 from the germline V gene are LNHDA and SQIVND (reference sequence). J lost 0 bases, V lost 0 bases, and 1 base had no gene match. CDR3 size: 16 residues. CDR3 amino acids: CASSIDQGASNQPQHF. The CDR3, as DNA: TGTGCCAGTAGTATAGATCAGGGGGCTAGCAATCAGCCCCAGCATTTT.

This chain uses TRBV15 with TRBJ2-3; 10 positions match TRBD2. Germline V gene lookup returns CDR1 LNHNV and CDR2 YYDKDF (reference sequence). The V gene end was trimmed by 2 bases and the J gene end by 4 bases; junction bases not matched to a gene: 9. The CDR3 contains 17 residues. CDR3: CATSRRKAGGHSDTQYF. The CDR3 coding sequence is TGTGCCACCAGCAGACGTAAAGCGGGGGGGCATTCAGATACGCAGTATTTT. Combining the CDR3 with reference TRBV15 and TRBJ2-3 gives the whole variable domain DAMVIQNPRYQVTQFGKPVTLSCSQTLNHNVMYWYQQKSSQAPKLLFHYYDKDFNNEADTPDNFQSRRPNTSFCFLDIRSPGLGDTAMYLCATSRRKAGGHSDTQYFGPGTRLTVL.

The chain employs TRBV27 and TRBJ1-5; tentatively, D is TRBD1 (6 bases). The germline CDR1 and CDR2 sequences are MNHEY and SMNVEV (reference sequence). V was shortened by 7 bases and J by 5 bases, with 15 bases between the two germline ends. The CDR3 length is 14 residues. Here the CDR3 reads CASIDGQLYQPQHF. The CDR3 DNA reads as TGTGCCAGCATCGACGGACAGCTTTATCAGCCCCAGCATTTT.

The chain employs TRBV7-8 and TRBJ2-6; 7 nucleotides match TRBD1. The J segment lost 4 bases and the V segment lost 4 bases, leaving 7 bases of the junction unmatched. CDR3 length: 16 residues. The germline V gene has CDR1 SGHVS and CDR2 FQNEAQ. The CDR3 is CASSSRQGSGANVLTF. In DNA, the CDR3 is TGTGCCAGCAGCTCGCGACAGGGTTCGGGGGCCAACGTCCTGACTTTC.